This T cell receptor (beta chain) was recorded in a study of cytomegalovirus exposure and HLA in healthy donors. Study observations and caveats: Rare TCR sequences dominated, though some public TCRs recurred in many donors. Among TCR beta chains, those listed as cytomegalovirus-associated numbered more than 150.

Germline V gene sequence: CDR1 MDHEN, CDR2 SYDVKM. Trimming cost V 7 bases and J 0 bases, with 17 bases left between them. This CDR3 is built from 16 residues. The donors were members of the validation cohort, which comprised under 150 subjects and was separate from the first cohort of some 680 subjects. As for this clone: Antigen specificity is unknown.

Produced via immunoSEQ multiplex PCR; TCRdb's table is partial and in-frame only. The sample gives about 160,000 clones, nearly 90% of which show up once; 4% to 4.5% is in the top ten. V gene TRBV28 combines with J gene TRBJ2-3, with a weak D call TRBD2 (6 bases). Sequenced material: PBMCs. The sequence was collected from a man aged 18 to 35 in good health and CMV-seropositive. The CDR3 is CASKGSWGTSTDTQYF. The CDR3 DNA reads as TGTGCCAGCAAGGGGTCGTGGGGGACTAGCACAGATACGCAGTATTTT. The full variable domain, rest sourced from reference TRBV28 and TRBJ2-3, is DVKVTQSSRYLVKRTGEKVFLECVQDMDHENMFWYRQDPGLGLRLIYFSYDVKMKEKGDIPEGYSVSREKKERFSLILESASTNQTSMYLCASKGSWGTSTDTQYFGPGTRLTVL.